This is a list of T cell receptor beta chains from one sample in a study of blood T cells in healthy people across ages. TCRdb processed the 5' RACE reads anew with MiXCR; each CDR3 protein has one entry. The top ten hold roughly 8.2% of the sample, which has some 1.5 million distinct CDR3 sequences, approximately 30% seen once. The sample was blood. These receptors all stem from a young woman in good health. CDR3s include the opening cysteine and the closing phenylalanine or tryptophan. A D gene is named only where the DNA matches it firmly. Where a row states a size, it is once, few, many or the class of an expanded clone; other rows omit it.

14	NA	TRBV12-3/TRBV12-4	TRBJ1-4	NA	TGTGCCAGCAGCCCGTGGGGGAAGAATGAAAAACTGTTTTTT	CASSPWGKNEKLFF
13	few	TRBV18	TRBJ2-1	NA	TGTGCCAGCTCATCGACTAGTCCCAATGAGCAGTTCTTC	CASSSTSPNEQFF
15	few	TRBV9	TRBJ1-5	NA	TGTGCCAGCAGCGTAGACGGAAGTACAAATCAGCCCCAGCATTTT	CASSVDGSTNQPQHF
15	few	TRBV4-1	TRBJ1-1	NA	TGCGCCAGCAGCCAATGGGGAGGTGGGAACACTGAAGCTTTCTTT	CASSQWGGGNTEAFF
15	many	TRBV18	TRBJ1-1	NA	TGTGCCAGCTCACCACCTGGAACGGGGAACACTGAAGCTTTCTTT	CASSPPGTGNTEAFF
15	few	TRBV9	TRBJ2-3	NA	TGTGCCAGCAGCGTTGGTGGACCAGACACAGATACGCAGTATTTT	CASSVGGPDTDTQYF
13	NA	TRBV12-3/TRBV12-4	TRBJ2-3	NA	TGTGCCAGCAGGTACAGGTCGTGGGATACGCAGTATTTT	CASRYRSWDTQYF
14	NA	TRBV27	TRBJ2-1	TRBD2	TGTGCCAGCAAAGGCCTAGCGGGAGGAGATGAGCAGTTCTTC	CASKGLAGGDEQFF
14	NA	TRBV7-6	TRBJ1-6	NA	TGTGCCAGCAGCTTAGCGGCAGGTTATTCACCCCTCCACTTT	CASSLAAGYSPLHF
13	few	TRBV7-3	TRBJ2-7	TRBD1	TGTGCCAGCAGCACGACAGGGGGCGCCGAGCAGTACTTC	CASSTTGGAEQYF
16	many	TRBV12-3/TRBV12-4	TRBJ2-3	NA	TGTGCCAGCAGTTCCCCAGAAGGCCGGGAGACAGATACGCAGTATTTT	CASSSPEGRETDTQYF
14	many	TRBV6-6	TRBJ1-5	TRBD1	TGTGCCAGCAGCTCGAACAGGGGAAGTCAGCCCCAGCATTTT	CASSSNRGSQPQHF
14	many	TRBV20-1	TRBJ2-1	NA	TGCAGTGCTAGAGATCTCAGCTCCTACAATGAGCAGTTCTTC	CSARDLSSYNEQFF
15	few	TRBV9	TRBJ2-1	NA	TGTGCCAGCAGCGTACCCGGGACAAAGTACAATGAGCAGTTCTTC	CASSVPGTKYNEQFF
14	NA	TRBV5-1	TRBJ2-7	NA	TGCGCCAGCAGCTGGTCATTACAAGCCTACGAGCAGTACTTC	CASSWSLQAYEQYF
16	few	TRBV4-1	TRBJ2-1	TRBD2	TGCGCCAGCAGCCAAGAGGAGCGGGGGGGTTACAATGAGCAGTTCTTC	CASSQEERGGYNEQFF
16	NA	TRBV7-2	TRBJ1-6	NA	TGTGCCAGCAGCCCCCCGTCACAGGGATCCAATTCACCCCTCCACTTT	CASSPPSQGSNSPLHF
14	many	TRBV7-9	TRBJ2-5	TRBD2	TGTGCCAGCAGCTTGGAGACTAGCGGGGAGACCCAGTACTTC	CASSLETSGETQYF
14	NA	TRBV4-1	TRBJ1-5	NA	TGCGCCAGCAGCCAAGGGGAACGGGGACAGCCCCAGCATTTT	CASSQGERGQPQHF
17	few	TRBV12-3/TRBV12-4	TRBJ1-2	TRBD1	TGTGCCAGCACCCGGGGGGACAGGGGATTGAATTGGTATGGCTACACCTTC	CASTRGDRGLNWYGYTF
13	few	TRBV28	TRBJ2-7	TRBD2	TGTGCCAGCAAAAACCCCGGGGGGTACGAGCAGTACTTC	CASKNPGGYEQYF
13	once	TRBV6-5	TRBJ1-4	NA	TGTGCCAGCAGTCGAAACAGTGCTGGTGAACTGTTTTTT	CASSRNSAGELFF
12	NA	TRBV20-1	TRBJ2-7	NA	TGCAGTGCTGCTTCGTCTTACTACGAGCAGTACTTC	CSAASSYYEQYF
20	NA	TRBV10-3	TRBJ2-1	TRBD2	TGTGCCATCAGTGAGTCGCGCGGAGTAGCGGGAGGGCCATCATACAATGAGCAGTTCTTC	CAISESRGVAGGPSYNEQFF
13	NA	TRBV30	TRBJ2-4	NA	TGTGCCTGGAACCCGGGACAAGGGGACATTCAGTACTTC	CAWNPGQGDIQYF
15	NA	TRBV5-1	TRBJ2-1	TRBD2	TGCGCCAGCAGTTTGACTAGCGGGGGAACAAGGGAGCAGTTCTTC	CASSLTSGGTREQFF
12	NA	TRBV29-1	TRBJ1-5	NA	TGCAGCGTTGCAATTGGGGATCAGCCCCAGCATTTT	CSVAIGDQPQHF
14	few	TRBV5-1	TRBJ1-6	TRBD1	TGCGCCAGCAGATCCGGGACAGCCAATTCACCCCTCCACTTT	CASRSGTANSPLHF
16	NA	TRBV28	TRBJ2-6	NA	TGTGCCAGCAGTTCGGACATTCCCTCTGGGGCCAACGTCCTGACTTTC	CASSSDIPSGANVLTF
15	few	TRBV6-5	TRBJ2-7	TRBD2	TGTGCCAGCAACGTACTAGCGGGGGCCCCCGGCGAGCAGTACTTC	CASNVLAGAPGEQYF
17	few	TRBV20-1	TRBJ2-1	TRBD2	TGCAGTACTAGAGATGGGACTAGCGGGAGAAAGTACAATGAGCAGTTCTTC	CSTRDGTSGRKYNEQFF
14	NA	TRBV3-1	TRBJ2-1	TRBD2	TGTGCCAGCAGCCAAGACGGCGGGAGGGTAGAGCAGTTCTTC	CASSQDGGRVEQFF
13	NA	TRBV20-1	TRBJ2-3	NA	TGCAGTGCTAGAGACCGGGACGCGGCAACGCAGTATTTT	CSARDRDAATQYF
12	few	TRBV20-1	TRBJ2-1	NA	TGCAGTGCTAGTATGGGGGGCCTGGAGCAGTTCTTC	CSASMGGLEQFF
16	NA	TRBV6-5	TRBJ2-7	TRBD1	TGTGCCAGCAGTTACTGGACAGGGGGTGGTACCTACGAGCAGTACTTC	CASSYWTGGGTYEQYF
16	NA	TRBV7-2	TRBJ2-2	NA	TGTGCCAGCAGCTTACGAGAGCTTGAGAACACCGGGGAGCTGTTTTTT	CASSLRELENTGELFF
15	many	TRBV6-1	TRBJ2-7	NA	TGTGCCAGCAGTGAAGAGGGCGGAGCCTCCTACGAGCAGTACTTC	CASSEEGGASYEQYF
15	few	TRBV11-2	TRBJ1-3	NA	TGTGCCAGCAGAGTGGGGTGGAAATCTGGAAACACCATATATTTT	CASRVGWKSGNTIYF
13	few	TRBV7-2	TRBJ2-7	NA	TGTGCCAGCAGCTTAGTATCTTTCGGCGAGCAGTACTTC	CASSLVSFGEQYF
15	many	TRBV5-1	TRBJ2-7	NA	TGCGCCAGCAGCTGGGGGGGAACAGGGAACTACGAGCAGTACTTC	CASSWGGTGNYEQYF
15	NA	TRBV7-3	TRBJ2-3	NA	TGTGCCAGCAGCTCAACTCTTACTGGAACAGATACGCAGTATTTT	CASSSTLTGTDTQYF
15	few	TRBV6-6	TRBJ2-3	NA	TGTGCCAGCACCTTAAAAATGGGACAATCAGATACGCAGTATTTT	CASTLKMGQSDTQYF
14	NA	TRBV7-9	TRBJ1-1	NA	TGTGCCAGCATCAATAGGGGGAGTTTCACTGAAGCTTTCTTT	CASINRGSFTEAFF
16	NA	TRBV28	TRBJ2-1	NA	TGTGCCAGCAGTCCTCCCAGGGGGGACTACCGCAATGAGCAGTTCTTC	CASSPPRGDYRNEQFF
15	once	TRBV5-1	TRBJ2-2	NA	TGCGCCAGCAGCTACCAGGGCAGGGACACCGGGGAGCTGTTTTTT	CASSYQGRDTGELFF
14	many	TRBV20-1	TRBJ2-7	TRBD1	TGCAGTGCTAGGGGGGACAGGGGTACGTCCGAGCAGTACTTC	CSARGDRGTSEQYF
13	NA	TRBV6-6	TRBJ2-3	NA	TGTGCCAGCACACAGGACCTCACAGATACGCAGTATTTT	CASTQDLTDTQYF
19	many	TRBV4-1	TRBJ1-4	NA	TGCGCCAGCAGCCAAGAGTCGCGACGGAGCCTGGCAACTAATGAAAAACTGTTTTTT	CASSQESRRSLATNEKLFF
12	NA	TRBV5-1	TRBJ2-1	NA	TGTGCCAGCTCACCAATGGGCAATGAGCAGTTCTTC	CASSPMGNEQFF
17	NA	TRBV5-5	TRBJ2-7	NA	TGTGCCAGCAGCTTGGGCGTGGGGTCAGGGGTGACCTACGAGCAGTACTTC	CASSLGVGSGVTYEQYF
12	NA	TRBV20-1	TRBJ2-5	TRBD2	TGCAGTGCTAGCCCGGGGGGAGGACCCCAGTACTTC	CSASPGGGPQYF
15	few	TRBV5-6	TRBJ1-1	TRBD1	TGTGCCAGCAGCCTGGAACACCAGGGGGTCACTGAAGCTTTCTTT	CASSLEHQGVTEAFF
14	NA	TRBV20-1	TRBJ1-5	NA	TGCAGTACTAGAGTCCCGGGGCCCAATCAGCCCCAGCATTTT	CSTRVPGPNQPQHF
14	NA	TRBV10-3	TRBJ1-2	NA	TGTGCCATCAGTGAGACAGCGATCAACTATGGCTACACCTTC	CAISETAINYGYTF
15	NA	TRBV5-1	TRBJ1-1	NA	TGCGCCAGCAGCTTGGAACTCCAAACGAACACTGAAGCTTTCTTT	CASSLELQTNTEAFF
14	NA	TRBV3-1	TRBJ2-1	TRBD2	TGTGCCAGCAGCCACCGGGAGGGCCGGAATGAGCAGTTCTTC	CASSHREGRNEQFF
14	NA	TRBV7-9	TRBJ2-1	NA	TGTGCCAGCAGCTTAGACGCGGCCTACAATGAGCAGTTCTTC	CASSLDAAYNEQFF
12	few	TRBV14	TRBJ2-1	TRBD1	TGTGCCAGCAGCCCGGCGGGGACAGGGCAGTTCTTC	CASSPAGTGQFF
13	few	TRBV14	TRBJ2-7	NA	TGTGCCAGCAGCCAGGGGCCTATTAAGCCCCTGTACTTC	CASSQGPIKPLYF
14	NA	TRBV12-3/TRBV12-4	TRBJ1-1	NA	TGTGCCAGCAGTTTGGGGGGAATCTACACTGAAGCTTTCTTT	CASSLGGIYTEAFF